This TCR beta chain is drawn from a study of shared clonotypes between healthy human individuals. Only a few counts were recorded for this clone. Authors' data handling: There were no quality scores in the junction-only immunoSEQ sequences, so filtering differed. Clones were read by immunoSEQ multiplex PCR, and TCRdb kept only the in-frame ones, dropping some. The DNA was the basis for D and trimming; V, J and clone size are from that table. The sample contains some 2,500,000 clones, 93% of which appear only once. V was cut by 8 bases and J by 4 bases, with 17 bases left in between. This CDR3 is built from 14 residues. Germline V gives CDR1 MGHDK, CDR2 SYGVNS. The investigators split CD4+ cells into a CD45RA+ naive subset and a CD45RA-negative memory subset.

The TCR originated in a man in his late teens or twenties in good health. Some clones in this sample may be carry-over from other donors' samples. The rearrangement uses TRBV25-1 and TRBJ1-2; TRBD1 might be the D (6 bases). The sample was naive CD4+ T cells from PBMCs. Subset reported: CD45RA+ positively selected. The CDR3 DNA follows: TGTGCCAGCCAAAAGGGGGGGCAGGTCTATGGCTACACCTTC. It translates to CASQKGGQVYGYTF.